The 18 T cell receptor beta chains below were found in one sample sequenced in a study of CD8+ T cells in alopecia areata. RNA was extracted and reverse transcribed into cDNA as the sequencing template. Assay: immunoSEQ multiplex PCR; the TCRdb copy retains only in-frame clones and omits some. This sample has around 97,000 clones; approximately 84% occur once, and the top ten carry over 8.5%. The treatment was: oral pan-JAK inhibitor, 5-10 mg twice daily. The material sequenced was CD8+ T cells sorted from blood, taken around week 34, from a patient treated with tofacitinib. These receptors all stem from a human donor with alopecia areata.

The rearrangement joins TRBV10-3 to TRBJ2-1, with TRBD2 matching over 10 bases. Germline loops: CDR1 ENHRY, CDR2 SYGVKD. Trimming removed 6 bases from V and 4 bases from J; junction bases left unmatched: 12. The CDR3 length is 17 residues. This chain's CDR3 is CAISDLSGRANYNEQFF. In nucleotides, the CDR3 is TGTGCCATCAGCGACCTGAGCGGGAGGGCAAATTACAATGAGCAGTTCTTC.

J is TRBJ2-7 and V is TRBV7-2; weak D call: TRBD2 (6 bases). Germline V CDR1 and CDR2: SGHTA, FQGNSA. The V gene lost 4 bases and the J gene lost 3 bases, with 19 bases spanning the gap. CDR3 length equals 16 residues. The CDR3 region is CASSSYGDGGGYEQYF. The DNA of the CDR3 is TGTGCCAGCAGCTCCTATGGGGACGGGGGTGGCTACGAGCAGTACTTC.

The chain recombines TRBV27 with TRBJ2-3; weak D call: TRBD1 (5 bases). Trimming pared 4 bases from V and 0 bases from J, leaving 17 bases between. Germline V gives CDR1 MNHEY, CDR2 SMNVEV (reference sequence). CDR3 size: 17 residues. The chain's CDR3 is CASSSPGYRVSTDTQYF. CDR3 in DNA: TGTGCCAGCAGTTCCCCAGGGTACCGGGTTAGCACAGATACGCAGTATTTT.

The J gene is TRBJ2-3, the V gene TRBV4-1, with 7 bases fitting TRBD2. Unmatched junction bases numbered 3, after V lost 4 bases and J lost 2 bases. The CDR3 runs to 14 residues. Germline CDR1 is MGHRA and CDR2 is YSYEKL. The CDR3 region has the DNA TGCGCCAGCAGCCGAGCGGGGTCCACAGATACGCAGTATTTT. This translates into CASSRAGSTDTQYF.

This chain's CDR3 is CATSRDSFEKLFF. CDR3 bases: TGTGCCACCAGCAGAGATTCGTTCGAAAAACTGTTTTTT. V usage is TRBV15 and J usage is TRBJ1-4; the D is unclear. The germline gives CDR1 LNHNV, CDR2 YYDKDF (reference sequence). Between the trimmed V and J ends, which lost 0 bases and 8 bases, there was a span of 7 bases. The CDR3 has 13 amino acids.

This rearrangement joins TRBV13 to TRBJ2-1, with TRBD1 matching over 10 bases. This CDR3 has 15 amino acids. CDR1 is PRHDT, CDR2 FYEKMQ, per germline (reference sequence). Trimming removed 5 bases from V and 6 bases from J; junction bases left unmatched: 7. The CDR3 is CASSARQGAINEQFF. CDR3 nucleotide sequence: TGTGCCAGCAGCGCCCGACAGGGGGCTATCAATGAGCAGTTCTTC.

In this sample, this clone turned up a few times. The chain couples TRBV4-1 to TRBJ2-1; TRBD2 matches at 10 bases. The V gene's germline CDR1 is MGHRA and CDR2 YSYEKL. The CDR3 sequence is 15 residues long. V shed 4 bases, J shed 8 bases, and the junction held 8 bases outside the gene matches. The CDR3 region is CASSPAASGSDEQFF. CDR3 sequence (DNA): TGCGCCAGCAGCCCCGCGGCTAGCGGGAGTGATGAGCAGTTCTTC.

The CDR3 sequence: CASSHPGTGYYEQYF. CDR3 bases: TGCGCCAGCAGCCATCCTGGGACAGGGTACTACGAGCAGTACTTC. This chain connects TRBV5-1 to TRBJ2-7, with 9 bases aligning to TRBD1. Germline CDR1 and CDR2: SGHRS and YFSETQ. The length of the CDR3 is 15 residues. V dropped 4 bases and J dropped 3; count of bases not matched to a gene: 8.

The chain uses TRBV7-8 and TRBJ1-2; the match to TRBD1 covers 8 bases. CDR1 SGHVS and CDR2 FQNEAQ come from the germline V gene. This CDR3 is built from 13 residues. V lost 5 bases, J lost 2 bases, and 1 base stayed unmatched. The CDR3 DNA sequence: TGTGCCAGCAGCCGGACAGGGAACTATGGCTACACCTTC. It is translated as CASSRTGNYGYTF.

This sequence joins TRBV7-9 and TRBJ1-1, with D unresolved. Germline CDR1 is SEHNR and CDR2 is FQNEAQ (reference sequence). The CDR3 length is 14 residues. Trimming stripped 3 bases from V and 4 bases from J, with 12 bases between. CDR3 residues: CASSFLTVATEAFF. The CDR3 coding sequence is TGTGCCAGCAGCTTTCTTACCGTAGCCACTGAAGCTTTCTTT. Combining the CDR3 with reference TRBV7-9 and TRBJ1-1 gives the whole variable domain DTGVSQNPRHKITKRGQNVTFRCDPISEHNRLYWYRQTLGQGPEFLTYFQNEAQLEKSRLLSDRFSAERPKGSFSTLEIQRTEQGDSAMYLCASSFLTVATEAFFGQGTRLTVV.

The chain couples TRBV19 to TRBJ2-1; D is possibly TRBD1 (5 bases). CDR1 LNHDA and CDR2 SQIVND come from the germline V gene (reference sequence). Trimming pared 3 bases from V and 6 bases from J, leaving 15 bases between. The CDR3 length is 15 residues. This CDR3 reads CASSIVQGLPNEQFF. In DNA form, the CDR3 reads TGTGCCAGTAGTATTGTCCAGGGCCTTCCCAATGAGCAGTTCTTC.

The CDR3 DNA reads TGTGCCAGCAGCTTACAGGGGGGCACCTACAATGAGCAGTTCTTC. Its protein is CASSLQGGTYNEQFF. V and J are TRBV7-8 and TRBJ2-1; possible D gene TRBD1, 7 bases. V was clipped by 2 bases and J by 2 bases, with 10 bases between them. Germline V CDR1 and CDR2: SGHVS, FQNEAQ. The CDR3 totals 15 residues.

The chain has TRBV7-6 and TRBJ2-1, with a weak D call TRBD2 (6 bases). Germline V gene sequence: CDR1 SGHVS, CDR2 FNYEAQ. Trimming removed 5 bases from V and 2 bases from J, with 19 bases in between. CDR3 length equals 17 residues. The DNA for the CDR3 is TGTGCCAGCAGCCCCCGAATCGGCGGGAAGACCTACAATGAGCAGTTCTTC. Translating it yields CASSPRIGGKTYNEQFF.

This sequence joins TRBV5-1 and TRBJ2-3, with D possibly TRBD1 on 5 matching bases. Looked up from germline, CDR1 is SGHRS and CDR2 is YFSETQ. V lost 7 bases, J lost 0 bases, and 18 bases lay in between. CDR3 size: 16 residues. The DNA of the CDR3 is TGCGCCAGCTCCTTAGGGGCAGGTATAAGCACAGATACGCAGTATTTT. Amino acid sequence: CASSLGAGISTDTQYF. Drawing the rest from reference TRBV5-1 and TRBJ2-3, the complete variable domain is KAGVTQTPRYLIKTRGQQVTLSCSPISGHRSVSWYQQTPGQGLQFLFEYFSETQRNKGNFPGRFSGRQFSNSRSEMNVSTLELGDSALYLCASSLGAGISTDTQYFGPGTRLTVL.

The rearrangement links TRBV4-1 to TRBJ2-3, with 9 bases matching TRBD2. CDR1 and CDR2 from the germline V gene are MGHRA and YSYEKL. V gave up 2 bases and J gave up 0 bases; unmatched junction bases: 12. The length of the CDR3 is 19 residues. For the CDR3, the DNA is TGCGCCAGCAGCCAAAAGGGGCGTAGCGGGGGCCCTAGCACAGATACGCAGTATTTT. This gives the protein CASSQKGRSGGPSTDTQYF.

This chain links TRBV10-3 with TRBJ2-2; D unresolved. The CDR3 consists of 12 residues. V dropped 3 bases and J dropped 6 bases, with 5 bases sitting between them. The germline gives CDR1 ENHRY, CDR2 SYGVKD. CDR3 amino acids: CAISEIAGELFF. As DNA, the CDR3 is TGTGCCATCAGTGAAATCGCCGGGGAGCTGTTTTTT.

The rearrangement joins TRBV7-2 to TRBJ2-5; 12 bases agree with TRBD2. The J call may be faulty, since TRBJ2-7 better matches the DNA end. Germline V gives CDR1 SGHTA, CDR2 FQGNSA. This CDR3 is 15 amino acids long. CDR3 nucleotide sequence: TGTGCCAGCAGCTCGACTAGCGGGGGAACCTACGAGCAGTACTTC. Translated: CASSSTSGGTYEQYF.

The chain is built from TRBV7-9 and TRBJ2-3, with D uncertain. This CDR3 has 13 amino acids. Germline loops: CDR1 SEHNR, CDR2 FQNEAQ (reference sequence). Trimming took 5 bases from V and 6 from J, leaving 12 bases between them. CDR3 in DNA: TGTGCCAGCAGCGGCATAGGAAAGGATACGCAGTATTTT. It is translated as CASSGIGKDTQYF. Full variable domain (remainder filled in from reference TRBV7-9 and TRBJ2-3): DTGVSQNPRHKITKRGQNVTFRCDPISEHNRLYWYRQTLGQGPEFLTYFQNEAQLEKSRLLSDRFSAERPKGSFSTLEIQRTEQGDSAMYLCASSGIGKDTQYFGPGTRLTVL.